Listed below are T cell receptor beta chains from one sample, sequenced in a study of blood T cells in healthy people across ages. TCRdb reprocessed the 5' RACE reads with MiXCR, giving one entry per CDR3 protein. The sample contains 500,000 to 550,000 distinct CDR3 sequences, around 24% of which appear only once. This same sample was also part of a study on T cells of mothers and their children.

Sequencing was done on a sample of blood. These receptor sequences come from a boy between 10 and 17 years old in good health. CDR3s include the opening cysteine and the closing phenylalanine or tryptophan. A D gene is named only where the DNA matches it firmly. Where a row states a size, it is once, few, many or the class of an expanded clone; other rows omit it.

clone size: few
J gene: TRBJ1-4
V gene: TRBV29-1
D gene: .
CDR3 DNA: TGCAGCGTCACAATCGAGGCTAATGAAAAACTGTTTTTT
CDR3 protein: CSVTIEANEKLFF

clone size: .
J gene: TRBJ2-1
V gene: TRBV11-2
D gene: .
CDR3 DNA: TGTGCCAGCAACCAAGGGATTACCTACAATGAGCAGTTCTTC
CDR3 protein: CASNQGITYNEQFF

clone size: few
J gene: TRBJ2-5
V gene: TRBV20-1
D gene: TRBD2
CDR3 DNA: TGCAGTGCTAGTAAGGGGACTAGAGGGATCCAAGAGACCCAGTACTTC
CDR3 protein: CSASKGTRGIQETQYF

clone size: .
J gene: TRBJ1-5
V gene: TRBV20-1
D gene: TRBD1
CDR3 DNA: TGCAGTGCCGGACAGGGGTTAGGCCAGCCCCAGCATTTT
CDR3 protein: CSAGQGLGQPQHF

clone size: few
J gene: TRBJ2-3
V gene: TRBV7-2
D gene: TRBD2
CDR3 DNA: TGTGCCAGCAGCTCGAGCTTAGCGGGAGGGCCGAAGGATACGCAGTATTTT
CDR3 protein: CASSSSLAGGPKDTQYF

clone size: .
J gene: TRBJ2-7
V gene: TRBV27
D gene: TRBD2
CDR3 DNA: TGTGCCAGCAGTTTATCGCTAGCGGGAAGCTCCTACGAGCAGTACTTC
CDR3 protein: CASSLSLAGSSYEQYF

clone size: .
J gene: TRBJ2-1
V gene: TRBV7-9
D gene: .
CDR3 DNA: TGTGCCAGCAGCTTAAGGAAAGGCGCCTACAATGAGCAGTTCTTC
CDR3 protein: CASSLRKGAYNEQFF

clone size: .
J gene: TRBJ2-4
V gene: TRBV3-1
D gene: TRBD2
CDR3 DNA: TGTGCCAGCAGCCCCTCCGGACTAGCGGCAAGGGACATTCAGTACTTC
CDR3 protein: CASSPSGLAARDIQYF

clone size: .
J gene: TRBJ1-1
V gene: TRBV3-1
D gene: .
CDR3 DNA: TGTGCCAGCAGCCAAGTGCCCTTTGAAGCTTTCTTT
CDR3 protein: CASSQVPFEAFF

clone size: few
J gene: TRBJ2-7
V gene: TRBV28
D gene: .
CDR3 DNA: TGTGCCAGCAGTTTATTTGGAGGGCCGCCCTCCTACGAGCAGTACTTC
CDR3 protein: CASSLFGGPPSYEQYF

clone size: many
J gene: TRBJ2-7
V gene: TRBV5-8
D gene: .
CDR3 DNA: TGTGCCACCCCGGCGGCAGGGCGGACCTACGAGCAGTACTTC
CDR3 protein: CATPAAGRTYEQYF

clone size: few
J gene: TRBJ2-3
V gene: TRBV4-2
D gene: .
CDR3 DNA: TGTGCCAGCAGCCGCGTGACCACAGATACGCAGTATTTT
CDR3 protein: CASSRVTTDTQYF